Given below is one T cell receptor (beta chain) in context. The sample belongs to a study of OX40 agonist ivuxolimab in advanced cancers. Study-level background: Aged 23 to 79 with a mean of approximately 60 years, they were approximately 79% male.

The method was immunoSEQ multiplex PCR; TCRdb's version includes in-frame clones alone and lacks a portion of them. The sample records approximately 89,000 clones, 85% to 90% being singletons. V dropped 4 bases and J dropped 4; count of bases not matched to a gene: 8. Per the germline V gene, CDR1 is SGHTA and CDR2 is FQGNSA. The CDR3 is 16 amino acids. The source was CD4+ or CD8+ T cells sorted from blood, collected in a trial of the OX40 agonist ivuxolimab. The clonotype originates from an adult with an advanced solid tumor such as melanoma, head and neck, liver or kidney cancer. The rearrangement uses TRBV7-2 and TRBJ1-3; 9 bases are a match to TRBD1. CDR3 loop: CASSSTGGAGGNTIYF. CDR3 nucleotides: TGTGCCAGCAGCTCAACAGGGGGCGCGGGGGGAAACACCATATATTTT.